The 25 T cell receptor beta chains given below trace back to one sample, sequenced in a study of cytomegalovirus exposure and HLA in healthy donors. With 60 Vbeta and 13 Jbeta primers, the PCR was carried out. Sequenced by immunoSEQ multiplex PCR; TCRdb stores in-frame clones only, minus some. The sample yields about 140,000 clones, around 90% seen once. Sequenced sample: PBMCs. These receptors all stem from a woman in her thirties or forties in good health and CMV-seronegative.

This chain joins TRBV10-2 and TRBJ2-2, with D unclear. CDR1 and CDR2 (germline): WSHSY, SAAADI. The CDR3 runs to 13 residues. V lost 3 bases and J 4 bases, leaving 6 bases between the germline ends. The CDR3 DNA reads TGCGCCAGCAGTGAACTGTTCACCGGGGAGCTGTTTTTT. Encoded protein: CASSELFTGELFF.

The gene calls are TRBV9 and TRBJ2-1; 8 bases match TRBD2. The CDR3 is 17 amino acids. V trimming: 0 bases; J trimming: 0 bases; junction bases outside the gene matches: 5. CDR1 SGDLS and CDR2 YYNGEE come from the germline V gene. The CDR3 nucleotides read TGTGCCAGCAGCGTAGATTGGCGGGAGGCCTCCTACAATGAGCAGTTCTTC. Amino acids: CASSVDWREASYNEQFF.

The V call is TRBV7-9, the J call TRBJ2-3, with D hard to call. Germline CDR1 and CDR2: SEHNR and FQNEAQ (reference sequence). CDR3 length: 11 amino acids. V lost 2 bases and J lost 6, with 3 bases in between. Here the CDR3 DNA reads TGTGCCAGCAGCTTACTCGATACGCAGTATTTT. Its translation is CASSLLDTQYF.

The chain combines TRBV5-1 with TRBJ2-7; 8 bases agree with TRBD2. After removal of 7 bases from V and 3 bases from J, the junction contained 9 bases not matched to a gene. The CDR3 is 14 amino acids. Per the germline V gene, CDR1 is SGHRS and CDR2 is YFSETQ. The CDR3 DNA is TGCGCCAGCTGTCCGGGGGGGGGAGTCTACGAGCAGTACTTC. As protein: CASCPGGGVYEQYF.

The chain combines TRBV27 with TRBJ1-5, with D tentatively TRBD1 (6 bases). The V and J ends lost 3 bases and 6 bases respectively, with 12 bases between them. From germline, CDR1 is MNHEY and CDR2 SMNVEV (reference sequence). The CDR3 extends over 14 amino acids. CDR3 nucleotide sequence: TGTGCCAGCAGTTTTACAGGGATGGGTCAGCCCCAGCATTTT. Protein product: CASSFTGMGQPQHF.

The V and J genes are TRBV5-6 and TRBJ1-5; no firm D call. The CDR3 runs 12 residues. Germline loops: CDR1 SGHDT, CDR2 YYEEEE. V lost 3 bases, J lost 11 bases, and 12 bases lay in between. The CDR3 sequence: CASSSHGSSQHF. The DNA for the CDR3 is TGTGCCAGCAGCTCCCACGGGTCGTCCCAGCATTTT.

The chain uses TRBV28 and TRBJ1-5, with TRBD1 matching 7 bases. CDR1 is MDHEN, CDR2 SYDVKM, per germline. The CDR3 spans 15 residues. J lost 6 bases, V lost 5 bases, and 10 bases had no gene match. The CDR3 sequence: CASSLRTGAGQPQHF. The CDR3 bases are TGTGCCAGCAGTCTCCGAACAGGGGCGGGTCAGCCCCAGCATTTT.

CDR3 DNA: TGTGCCAGCAGCTTTCCTCAGGGGGCCGCCGGGGAGCTGTTTTTT. Translating it yields CASSFPQGAAGELFF. V usage is TRBV11-3 and J usage is TRBJ2-2; 8 nucleotides agree with TRBD1. Looked up from germline, CDR1 is SGHNT and CDR2 is YENEEA. Unmatched junction bases numbered 6, after V lost 3 bases and J lost 6 bases. This CDR3 is built from 15 residues.

This chain joins TRBV5-4 and TRBJ2-1, with TRBD2 matching 7 bases. The junction had 19 bases not matched to a gene; V was cut back by 1 base and J by 9 bases. CDR1 is SGHNT and CDR2 is YYREEE in the germline V gene (reference sequence). This CDR3 region has 18 residues. The DNA for the CDR3 is TGTGCCAGCAGCTTGCGGGCAACTCGACAAATAGGGGAGGGTGAGCAGTTCTTC. Translation gives CASSLRATRQIGEGEQFF.

This chain links TRBV5-4 with TRBJ2-5; 9 bases align to TRBD2. This CDR3 comprises 15 residues. The junction had 9 bases not matched to a gene; V was cut back by 4 bases and J by 5 bases. Germline V CDR1 and CDR2: SGHNT, YYREEE (reference sequence). CDR3 nucleotide sequence: TGTGCCAGCAGCACCGGAGGGGCGGGAGGGGAGACCCAGTACTTC. It codes for CASSTGGAGGETQYF.

This clone was seen just once. Within the sample, other DNA sequences also encode this same CDR3. This rearrangement joins TRBV4-1 to TRBJ1-3; D not resolved. Deletions cut 1 base from V and 4 bases from J, with 8 bases between. CDR3 length: 14 amino acids. Germline assignment: CDR1 MGHRA and CDR2 YSYEKL. CDR3 nucleotides: TGCGCCAGCAGCCAAGTTATATCCGGAAACACCATATATTTT. Translating gives CASSQVISGNTIYF.

V gene TRBV7-2 combines with J gene TRBJ2-5; 10 bases match TRBD2. V lost 1 base and J lost 5; bases outside the gene matches: 1. This CDR3 comprises 14 residues. Germline V gene sequence: CDR1 SGHTA, CDR2 FQGNSA. DNA for the CDR3: TGTGCCAGCAGCTTAGATAGCGGGAGGGAGACCCAGTACTTC. It yields the protein CASSLDSGRETQYF.

This sequence joins TRBV6-5 and TRBJ1-4; TRBD1 matches 9 bases. Germline loops: CDR1 MNHEY, CDR2 SVGAGI. V trimming: 5 bases; J trimming: 8 bases; junction bases outside the gene matches: 6. This CDR3 region has 14 residues. CDR3 in DNA: TGTGCCAGCAGTGCACAGGGGGCCAGCGAAAAACTGTTTTTT. This translates into CASSAQGASEKLFF.

This sequence joins TRBV11-2 and TRBJ2-2, with a possible D match to TRBD2 (6 bases). The V gene lost 7 bases and the J gene lost 7 bases, with 22 bases spanning the gap. Germline loops: CDR1 SGHAT, CDR2 FQNNGV. The CDR3 consists of 16 residues. The CDR3 DNA reads TGTGCCAGCATCAAACCCCCGGGACTGCATGTCGGGGAGCTGTTTTTT. Its protein is CASIKPPGLHVGELFF. Full variable domain (remainder filled in from reference TRBV11-2 and TRBJ2-2): EAGVAQSPRYKIIEKRQSVAFWCNPISGHATLYWYQQILGQGPKLLIQFQNNGVVDDSQLPKDRFSAERLKGVDSTLKIQPAKLEDSAVYLCASIKPPGLHVGELFFGEGSRLTVL.

This sequence joins TRBV7-9 and TRBJ2-3, with D tentatively TRBD2 (8 bases). V dropped 5 bases and J dropped 3 bases, with 12 bases sitting between them. There are 14 residues in the CDR3. The germline CDR1 and CDR2 sequences are SEHNR and FQNEAQ (reference sequence). CDR3 amino acids: CASSREGATDTQYF. The CDR3 DNA is TGTGCCAGCAGCCGGGAGGGGGCGACAGATACGCAGTATTTT.

The chain links TRBV18 to TRBJ1-4, with 9 bases matching TRBD1. Germline CDR1 KGHSH, CDR2 LQKENI. CDR3 size: 14 residues. The ends lost 5 bases at V and 7 bases at J; junction bases unmatched: 5. The CDR3 DNA reads as TGTGCCAGCTCAGAGACAGGGGGAGGTGAAAAACTGTTTTTT. It is translated as CASSETGGGEKLFF. Based on the CDR3 plus reference TRBV18 and TRBJ1-4, the full variable domain is NAGVMQNPRHLVRRRGQEARLRCSPMKGHSHVYWYRQLPEEGLKFMVYLQKENIIDESGMPKERFSAEFPKEGPSILRIQQVVRGDSAAYFCASSETGGGEKLFFGSGTQLSVL.

This clone came up once. The chain joins TRBV7-6 to TRBJ2-7; 8 nucleotides line up with TRBD2. CDR3 length: 14 amino acids. In germline, CDR1 is SGHVS, CDR2 FNYEAQ. The junction had 5 bases not matched to a gene; V was cut back by 2 bases and J by 5 bases. Here the CDR3 reads CASSLSGRHHEQYF. CDR3 nucleotide sequence: TGTGCCAGCAGCTTAAGCGGGAGACACCACGAGCAGTACTTC.

A remark on this clone: Other nucleotide sequences in the sample specify the same CDR3. The genes are TRBV5-1 and TRBJ2-3; 8 nucleotides align to TRBD1. The CDR3 covers 15 residues. From germline, CDR1 is SGHRS and CDR2 YFSETQ. V gave up 3 bases and J gave up 2 bases; unmatched junction bases: 5. In DNA, the CDR3 is TGCGCCAGCAGCTCCCGGGACAGGTTCACAGATACGCAGTATTTT. This translates into CASSSRDRFTDTQYF.

The chain combines TRBV29-1 with TRBJ2-5; TRBD2 might be the D (6 bases). V was shortened by 4 bases and J by 7 bases, with 19 bases between the two germline ends. Germline V gene lookup returns CDR1 SQVTM and CDR2 ANQGSEA. The CDR3 is 14 residues long. As DNA, the CDR3 is TGCAGCGTTGCAGGGCTAGGGACTTCAGGGACCCAGTACTTC. Its translation: CSVAGLGTSGTQYF.

The chain links TRBV2 to TRBJ2-7; TRBD1 matches at 10 bases. J lost 3 bases, V lost 7 bases, and 3 bases had no gene match. This CDR3 is 13 amino acids long. Germline V lookup: CDR1 SNHLY, CDR2 FYNNEI. The CDR3 coding sequence is TGTGCCAGCACCTGGGACAGGGGCTACGAGCAGTACTTC. Its protein product is CASTWDRGYEQYF.

The V call is TRBV9, the J call TRBJ2-5; D call uncertain. This CDR3 is 13 amino acids long. V lost 0 bases and J lost 4, with 7 bases in between. Per the germline V gene, CDR1 is SGDLS and CDR2 is YYNGEE. For the CDR3, the DNA is TGTGCCAGCAGCGTAGTACCGGGAGAGACCCAGTACTTC. This translates into CASSVVPGETQYF.

The J gene is TRBJ1-2, the V gene TRBV7-8; 7 bases match TRBD1. The CDR3 covers 14 residues. V shed 1 base and J 4 bases; nucleotides not matched to a gene: 3. CDR1 and CDR2 (germline): SGHVS, FQNEAQ. The CDR3 protein is CASSLGDRVYGYTF. CDR3 bases: TGTGCCAGCAGCTTAGGAGACAGGGTCTATGGCTACACCTTC.

The chain has TRBV29-1 and TRBJ2-3; 9 nucleotides align to TRBD2. V dropped 6 bases and J dropped 4; count of bases not matched to a gene: 8. Looked up from germline, CDR1 is SQVTM and CDR2 is ANQGSEA. The CDR3 extends over 14 amino acids. The CDR3 DNA sequence: TGCAGCGTGGACTCTAGCGGGATGGCAGATACGCAGTATTTT. Translated, it gives CSVDSSGMADTQYF.

This chain connects TRBV5-1 to TRBJ1-2; D is undetermined. CDR1 is SGHRS and CDR2 is YFSETQ in the germline V gene. V lost 2 bases and J lost 4, with 15 bases in between. CDR3 size: 15 residues. In DNA form, the CDR3 reads TGCGCCAGCAGCTTAGCTGACACGTTCTCCTATGGCTACACCTTC. Protein product: CASSLADTFSYGYTF.

The chain uses TRBV30 and TRBJ1-1, with D possibly TRBD1 on 6 matching bases. The germline V gene has CDR1 GTSNPN and CDR2 SVGIG (reference sequence). The CDR3 spans 12 residues. Trimming took off 3 bases at V and 8 bases at J, with 13 bases between the two ends. CDR3 bases: TGTGCCTGGAGGGGACAAGGGAGAGAAGCTTTCTTT. Amino acid sequence: CAWRGQGREAFF.